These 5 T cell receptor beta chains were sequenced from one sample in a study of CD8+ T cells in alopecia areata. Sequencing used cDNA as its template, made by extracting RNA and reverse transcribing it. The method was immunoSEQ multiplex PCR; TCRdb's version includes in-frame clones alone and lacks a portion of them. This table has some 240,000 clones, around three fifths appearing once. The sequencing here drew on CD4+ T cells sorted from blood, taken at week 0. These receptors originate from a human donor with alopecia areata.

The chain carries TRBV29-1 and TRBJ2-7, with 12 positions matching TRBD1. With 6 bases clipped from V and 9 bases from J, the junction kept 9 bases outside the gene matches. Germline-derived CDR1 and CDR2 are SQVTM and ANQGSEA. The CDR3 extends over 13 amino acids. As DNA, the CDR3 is TGCAGCGTCGCCGGGACAGGGGGCATCGGGCAGTACTTC. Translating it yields CSVAGTGGIGQYF.

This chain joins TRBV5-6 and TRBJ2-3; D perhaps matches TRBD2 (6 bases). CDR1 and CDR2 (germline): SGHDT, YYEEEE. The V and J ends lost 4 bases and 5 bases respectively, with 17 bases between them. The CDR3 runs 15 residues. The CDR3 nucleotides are TGTGCCAGCAGCACCGGGACTGCCTTTGGAGATACGCAGTATTTT. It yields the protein CASSTGTAFGDTQYF.

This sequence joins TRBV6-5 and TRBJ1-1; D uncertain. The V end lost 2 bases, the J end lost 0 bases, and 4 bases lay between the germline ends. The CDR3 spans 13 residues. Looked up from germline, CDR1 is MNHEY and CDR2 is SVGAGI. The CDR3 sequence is CASSYELNTEAFF. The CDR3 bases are TGTGCCAGCAGTTACGAGCTGAACACTGAAGCTTTCTTT.

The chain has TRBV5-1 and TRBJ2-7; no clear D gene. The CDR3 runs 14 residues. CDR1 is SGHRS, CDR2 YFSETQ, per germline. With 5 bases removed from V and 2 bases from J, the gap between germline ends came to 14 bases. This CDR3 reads CASRAGLATYEQYF. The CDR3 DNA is TGCGCCAGCAGGGCTGGTCTTGCCACCTACGAGCAGTACTTC.

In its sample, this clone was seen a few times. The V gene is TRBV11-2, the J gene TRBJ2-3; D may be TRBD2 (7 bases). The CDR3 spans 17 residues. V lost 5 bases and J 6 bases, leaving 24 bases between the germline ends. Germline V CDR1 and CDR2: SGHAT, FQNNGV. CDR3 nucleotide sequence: TGTGCCAGCAGCCCAGGGGCGGGGACGGCTAGCGGTGATACGCAGTATTTT. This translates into CASSPGAGTASGDTQYF. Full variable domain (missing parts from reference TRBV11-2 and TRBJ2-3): EAGVAQSPRYKIIEKRQSVAFWCNPISGHATLYWYQQILGQGPKLLIQFQNNGVVDDSQLPKDRFSAERLKGVDSTLKIQPAKLEDSAVYLCASSPGAGTASGDTQYFGPGTRLTVL.